The 5 T cell receptor beta chains in this list originate from one sample, sequenced in a study of radiotherapy plus CTLA-4 blockade in lung cancer. Clones were read by immunoSEQ multiplex PCR, and TCRdb kept only the in-frame ones, dropping some. Here the sample spans 75,000 to 95,000 clones, roughly 80% being singletons. The specimen comprised peripheral blood, sampled from a patient treated with radiotherapy plus ipilimumab. The receptor set was obtained from a human donor with non-small cell lung cancer that progressed on radiotherapy plus ipilimumab.

This clone was recorded once. The chain recombines TRBV5-1 with TRBJ2-1; TRBD2 aligns across 12 bases. The CDR3 totals 16 residues. V was pared by 0 bases and J by 4 bases, with 2 bases of the junction left unmatched. Germline V gene lookup returns CDR1 SGHRS and CDR2 YFSETQ. The CDR3 nucleotides are TGCGCCAGCAGCTTGGAACTAGCGGGAGGTTACAATGAGCAGTTCTTC. This encodes CASSLELAGGYNEQFF.

The V and J genes are TRBV9 and TRBJ2-1, with D perhaps assigned TRBD1 or TRBD2 (5 bases each). Germline CDR1 and CDR2: SGDLS and YYNGEE. This CDR3 contains 15 residues. The V and J ends lost 0 bases and 3 bases respectively, with 10 bases between them. The CDR3 protein is CASSVGGANYNEQFF. The CDR3 DNA is TGTGCCAGCAGCGTAGGAGGGGCAAACTACAATGAGCAGTTCTTC.

The chain has TRBV28 and TRBJ2-7; maybe TRBD1 (7 bases). This CDR3 is 15 amino acids long. The V gene lost 7 bases and the J gene lost 6 bases, with 22 bases spanning the gap. Germline V gene lookup returns CDR1 MDHEN and CDR2 SYDVKM. In DNA form, the CDR3 reads TGTGCCAGCACACAAGCGACAGGGAGGTGGTTCGAGCAGTACTTC. It specifies CASTQATGRWFEQYF.

The gene calls are TRBV4-2 and TRBJ2-3, with TRBD1 identical over 7 bases. Trimming cost V 1 base and J 3 bases; bases outside gene matches: 10. Per germline, CDR1 LGHNA and CDR2 YNFKEQ. CDR3 size: 17 residues. The CDR3 DNA reads TGTGCCAGCAGCCAAGGGAGACAGGGCATGGGAACAGATACGCAGTATTTT. Translating it yields CASSQGRQGMGTDTQYF.

The V gene is TRBV5-1, the J gene TRBJ2-1, with 13 positions matching TRBD2. Germline V lookup: CDR1 SGHRS, CDR2 YFSETQ. J was trimmed by 7 bases and V by 5 bases; bases with no gene match: 0. The CDR3 runs 13 residues. DNA of the CDR3: TGCGCCAGCAGACTAGCGGGAGGGAATGAGCAGTTCTTC. This gives the protein CASRLAGGNEQFF.